The source of this TCR beta chain is a study of PD-1 blockade in classical Hodgkin lymphoma. Study as a whole: Patients got intravenous nivolumab 3 mg/kg every 2 weeks. Study observations and caveats: Reports indicated that newly diagnosed patients had lower baseline TCR diversity than healthy donors did. TCR diversity rose significantly by C4D1 in CD4+ but not CD8+ cells.

About this clone: Antigen specificity is unknown.

Measured with immunoSEQ multiplex PCR; TCRdb has only the in-frame clones, and not every one. Here the sample spans over 35,000 clones, over 70% being singletons. This CDR3 has 15 amino acids. With 2 bases removed from V and 4 bases from J, the gap between germline ends came to 14 bases. Germline V lookup: CDR1 MNHNS, CDR2 SASEGT. Exposure to brentuximab vedotin varied, and each patient had relapsed following autologous stem cell transplantation. The material was peripheral blood mononuclear cells (PBMCs), obtained before the second cycle of nivolumab. V gene TRBV6-1 combines with J gene TRBJ1-2; D is perhaps TRBD1 (6 bases). This receptor was obtained from a human donor with classical Hodgkin lymphoma. The CDR3 DNA reads TGTGCCAGCAGTGAACAGTTGGGGGCTGGCTATGGCTACACCTTC. Translation gives CASSEQLGAGYGYTF.